This TCR beta chain was observed in a study of monozygotic twins with inflammatory bowel disease. TCRdb reprocessed the 5' RACE reads, keeping one entry per CDR3 protein, no DNA. The ten most abundant clones cover roughly 2.3% of a sample with some 440,000 distinct CDR3 sequences. Germline loops: CDR1 KGHDR, CDR2 SFDVKD. The CDR3 contains 17 residues. Source material: blood. The genes are TRBV24-1 and TRBJ2-2; TCRdb designates TRBD1, a call that cannot be tested without DNA. This receptor was identified in a human donor with ulcerative colitis or Crohn's disease, or a healthy co-twin of an affected twin (not recorded which). CDR3 sequence: CATSDPPGQGTTGELFF.